A single sample gave rise to the 21 T cell receptor beta chains below, sequenced in a study of blood T cell repertoires in COVID-19 (dated by TCRdb to 2019 to 2021). The library was built by means of the immunoSEQ multiplex PCR assay. TCRdb provides this immuneACCESS table in a form limited to in-frame rearrangements. Some clones are lacking; in checked studies, under half of them reflect an unresolved V gene, and why the rest are absent is not known. Across this sample there are 40,000 to 60,000 clones, with under 95% seen only once. The ten largest clones capture almost 4% of the sample. Sequences were obtained from peripheral blood. All receptors derive from a human donor in a cohort sampled during active COVID-19.

The J gene is TRBJ1-2, the V gene TRBV4-2; unclear D gene. Deletions cut 0 bases from V and 2 bases from J, with 10 bases between. The CDR3 sequence is 15 residues long. Germline loops: CDR1 LGHNA, CDR2 YNFKEQ. For the CDR3, the DNA is TGTGCCAGCAGCCAAGATCTTGAGTTAAACTATGGCTACACCTTC. Encoded protein: CASSQDLELNYGYTF.

J is TRBJ2-1 and V is TRBV30; 12 bases are shared with TRBD2. The CDR3 is 17 residues long. The junction had 6 bases not matched to a gene; V was cut back by 3 bases and J by 0 bases. Germline V gives CDR1 GTSNPN, CDR2 SVGIG (reference sequence). CDR3 sequence reads: CAWSTRTSGTSYNEQFF. The CDR3 coding sequence is TGTGCCTGGAGCACCCGGACTAGCGGGACCTCCTACAATGAGCAGTTCTTC.

V gene TRBV5-1 combines with J gene TRBJ1-2; D is ambiguous. The germline gives CDR1 SGHRS, CDR2 YFSETQ. The CDR3 runs 14 residues. With 0 bases removed from V and 4 bases from J, the gap between germline ends came to 10 bases. The CDR3, as DNA: TGCGCCAGCAGCTTGGACGAGGTTTCCTATGGCTACACCTTC. This gives the protein CASSLDEVSYGYTF.

Written as DNA, the CDR3 is TGTGCCAGCAGCTTAAGTGTTCCCGGCGAGCAGTACTTC. Its protein is CASSLSVPGEQYF. The chain has TRBV7-3 and TRBJ2-7; D remains ambiguous. Germline CDR1 and CDR2: SGHTA and FQGTGA. V lost 1 base and J lost 6, with 10 bases in between. The CDR3 has 13 amino acids.

The chain uses TRBV7-9 and TRBJ1-5; D is possibly TRBD1 (5 bases). Deletions cut 5 bases from V and 2 bases from J, with 13 bases between. CDR3 length equals 15 residues. Germline CDR1 is SEHNR and CDR2 is FQNEAQ (reference sequence). The CDR3 spells CASSPGAGGNQPQHF. The CDR3, as DNA: TGTGCCAGCAGCCCCGGAGCGGGGGGCAATCAGCCCCAGCATTTT.

The rearrangement links TRBV23-1 to TRBJ2-5, with 7 positions matching TRBD1. TRBV23-1 qualifies as an ORF whose function is uncertain. Trimming at V came to 2 bases and at J to 2 bases, leaving 11 bases not matched to a gene. The CDR3 runs to 17 residues. CDR3 bases: TGCGCCAGCAGTCAACCTTCCGGGACAGAAACACAAGAGACCCAGTACTTC. Its translation: CASSQPSGTETQETQYF.

This clone has just one count. J is TRBJ1-2 and V is TRBV27, with TRBD1 as a possible D gene (6 bases). Germline V gene data show CDR1 as MNHEY and CDR2 as SMNVEV (reference sequence). The length of the CDR3 is 12 residues. V lost 6 bases and J lost 5, with 10 bases in between. The CDR3 sequence: CASRGGAYGYTF. The CDR3 DNA reads as TGTGCCAGCAGGGGGGGGGCGTATGGCTACACCTTC.

This chain joins TRBV6-5 and TRBJ1-1; 8 positions agree with TRBD1. Germline V gene sequence: CDR1 MNHEY, CDR2 SVGAGI. V lost 5 bases to trimming and J lost 5 bases; unmatched junction nucleotides: 10. This CDR3 is 15 amino acids long. CDR3 sequence: CASSLDGQGETEAFF. In DNA, the CDR3 is TGTGCCAGCAGTCTAGACGGACAGGGTGAAACTGAAGCTTTCTTT.

The J gene is TRBJ2-7, the V gene TRBV28, with D perhaps matching TRBD2 (6 bases). Germline values: CDR1 MDHEN, CDR2 SYDVKM. Between the trimmed V and J ends, which lost 10 bases and 2 bases, there was a span of 18 bases. This CDR3 has 14 amino acids. CDR3 bases: TGTGCCACTAAAGCGGAGGGGTTAGCCTACGAGCAGTACTTC. It yields the protein CATKAEGLAYEQYF.

V gene TRBV14 combines with J gene TRBJ1-2; TRBD1 is a possible D gene (6 bases). The CDR3 runs 13 residues. V gave up 3 bases and J gave up 2 bases, with 7 bases separating them. Germline values: CDR1 SGHDN, CDR2 FVKESK. The chain's CDR3 is CASSQQGNYGYTF. CDR3 in DNA: TGTGCCAGCAGCCAGCAGGGGAACTATGGCTACACCTTC.

This chain connects TRBV2 to TRBJ2-7, with 10 nucleotides matching TRBD2. The V and J ends lost 6 bases and 2 bases, in that order; junction bases with no gene match: 7. This CDR3 is built from 15 residues. Germline V gene sequence: CDR1 SNHLY, CDR2 FYNNEI. CDR3 loop: CASSSGTSAPYEQYV. CDR3 sequence (DNA): TGTGCCAGCAGCTCCGGGACTAGCGCACCCTACGAGCAGTACGTC.

The chain combines TRBV6-5 with TRBJ1-1; D remains ambiguous. From germline, CDR1 is MNHEY and CDR2 SVGAGI. The V gene lost 7 bases and the J gene lost 1 base, with 13 bases spanning the gap. This CDR3 has 14 amino acids. The CDR3 nucleotides are TGTGCCAGCATTTTAATGACTGGGAACACTGAAGCTTTCTTT. Its translation: CASILMTGNTEAFF.

This chain uses TRBV18 with TRBJ2-7, with a possible D match to TRBD1 (7 bases). This CDR3 comprises 14 residues. Per germline, CDR1 KGHSH and CDR2 LQKENI. The V end lost 8 bases, the J end lost 2 bases, and 16 bases lay between the germline ends. The CDR3 nucleotides read TGTGCCAGCGCTGGGGGGACAGATACCTACGAGCAGTACGTC. The encoded protein is CASAGGTDTYEQYV.

A remark on this clone: Distinct nucleotide sequences in the sample also encode this CDR3. The chain joins TRBV5-4 to TRBJ2-5; no clear D. The CDR3 has 13 amino acids. Germline CDR1 reads SGHNT; CDR2 reads YYREEE (reference sequence). V gave up 0 bases and J gave up 5 bases, with 8 bases separating them. The CDR3, as DNA: TGTGCCAGCAGCTTGGGCTATAAGGAGACCCAGTACTTC. Its translation: CASSLGYKETQYF.

This chain connects TRBV20-1 to TRBJ1-3, with 8 positions matching TRBD1. The CDR3 sequence is 14 residues long. V lost 3 bases to trimming and J lost 3 bases; unmatched junction nucleotides: 4. Germline CDR1 DFQATT, CDR2 SNEGSKA (reference sequence). CDR3 sequence: CSASQGAGGNTIYF. DNA of the CDR3: TGCAGTGCTAGTCAGGGGGCTGGTGGAAACACCATATATTTT.

V is TRBV5-6 and J is TRBJ2-2, with 12 bases matching TRBD2. Germline V gene data show CDR1 as SGHDT and CDR2 as YYEEEE. Trimming at V came to 3 bases and at J to 3 bases, leaving 0 bases not matched to a gene. The CDR3 runs to 15 residues. Here the CDR3 DNA reads TGTGCCAGCAGCTGGACTAGCGGGGACACCGGGGAGCTGTTTTTT. Residues: CASSWTSGDTGELFF.

The chain couples TRBV28 to TRBJ2-7; 11 bases map to TRBD1. Trimming at V came to 6 bases and at J to 3 bases, leaving 4 bases not matched to a gene. CDR3 length: 14 residues. Germline CDR1 and CDR2: MDHEN and SYDVKM. The DNA for the CDR3 is TGTGCCAGCAGGGGGACAGGGGGTGTCTACGAGCAGTACTTC. As protein: CASRGTGGVYEQYF.

J is TRBJ1-2 and V is TRBV2, with 7 bases aligning to TRBD1. The CDR3 consists of 14 residues. The V gene's germline CDR1 is SNHLY and CDR2 FYNNEI. V lost 2 bases, J lost 1 base, and 1 base stayed unmatched. The CDR3 is CASSENRGNYGYTF. CDR3 bases: TGTGCCAGCAGTGAAAACAGGGGTAACTATGGCTACACCTTC. The full variable domain, in which reference TRBV2 and TRBJ1-2 provide the parts outside the CDR3, is EPEVTQTPSHQVTQMGQEVILRCVPISNHLYFYWYRQILGQKVEFLVSFYNNEISEKSEIFDDQFSVERPDGSNFTLKIRSTKLEDSAMYFCASSENRGNYGYTFGSGTRLTVV.

This clone was observed once. The V and J genes are TRBV14 and TRBJ2-5, with D unresolved. V shed 4 bases and J shed 5 bases, with 5 bases lying between them. Germline assignment: CDR1 SGHDN and CDR2 FVKESK. This CDR3 region has 11 residues. CDR3 loop: CASSLSETQYF. The CDR3 DNA follows: TGTGCCAGCAGCCTCTCGGAGACCCAGTACTTC.

This clone occurred once. The chain uses TRBV9 and TRBJ2-3, with 7 nucleotides matching TRBD2. Unmatched junction bases numbered 5, after V lost 4 bases and J lost 3 bases. There are 14 residues in the CDR3. Germline CDR1 is SGDLS and CDR2 is YYNGEE. Written as DNA, the CDR3 is TGTGCCAGCAGCTCCGGCGGGAGAACAGATACGCAGTATTTT. This translates into CASSSGGRTDTQYF.

This clone was recorded a few times. V gene TRBV18 combines with J gene TRBJ1-3; D is ambiguous. This CDR3 spans 15 amino acids. In germline, CDR1 is KGHSH, CDR2 LQKENI. Trimming took 6 bases from V and 2 from J, leaving 14 bases between them. Written as DNA, the CDR3 is TGTGCCAGCTCCCTCGGTAGGAGCGCTGGAAACACCATATATTTT. This codes for CASSLGRSAGNTIYF.